This TCR beta chain was observed in a study of blood T cell repertoires in COVID-19. As for the study in general: Acute-phase and convalescent COVID-19 samples originated in the United States, Italy and Spain. T cells, B-cell-depleted T cells, or PBMCs supplied cDNA or gDNA.

Per the original methods: Amplifying reference gene primers gave estimates of nucleated cell counts. The repertoire was sequenced with immunoSEQ multiplex PCR; TCRdb's copy has only in-frame clones and lacks some. V, J and clone size derive from that table, while D and trimming were established from the DNA sequence. The repertoire holds about 92,000 clones, with around 80% as singletons. There are 13 residues in the CDR3. Germline V gene data show CDR1 as MNHEY and CDR2 as SVGEGT. V shed 3 bases, J shed 5 bases, and the junction held 2 bases outside the gene matches. In the case of this clone: In the same sample, other DNA sequences code for this CDR3.

The sequence was collected from a man aged 50-59 years who had recovered from COVID-19. Sequenced material: peripheral blood. The rearrangement links TRBV6-2 or TRBV6-3 to TRBJ2-7, with 9 bases lining up with TRBD1. This CDR3 is CASSYRDRDEQYF. The CDR3 DNA sequence: TGTGCCAGCAGTTATAGGGACAGGGACGAGCAGTACTTC.